The following is a T cell receptor beta chain sequence with its context. The antigen is undetermined. This entry belongs to a study of shared clonotypes between healthy human individuals. Findings and caveats of the study: Naive subsets generally exceeded memory subsets in estimated richness. Read depth was anticipated to influence clonotype sharing among donors.

The CDR3 consists of 14 residues. The germline V gene encodes CDR1 SGHRS and CDR2 YFSETQ. The J segment lost 4 bases and the V segment lost 4 bases, leaving 6 bases of the junction unmatched. TCRdb's table, derived via immunoSEQ multiplex PCR, lists solely in-frame clones and lacks some. The sample gives about 980,000 clones, approximately 80% of which show up once; roughly 1.5% is in the top ten. The receptor comes from a man between 18 and 35 years old in good health. Sequencing used memory CD4+ T cells sorted from blood. Subset given: CD45RA-negative fraction. This sequence joins TRBV5-1 and TRBJ2-5, with 8 bases identical to TRBD1. The CDR3 region is CASSVLQGGETQYF. In nucleotides, the CDR3 is TGCGCCAGCAGCGTGCTACAGGGGGGAGAGACCCAGTACTTC.